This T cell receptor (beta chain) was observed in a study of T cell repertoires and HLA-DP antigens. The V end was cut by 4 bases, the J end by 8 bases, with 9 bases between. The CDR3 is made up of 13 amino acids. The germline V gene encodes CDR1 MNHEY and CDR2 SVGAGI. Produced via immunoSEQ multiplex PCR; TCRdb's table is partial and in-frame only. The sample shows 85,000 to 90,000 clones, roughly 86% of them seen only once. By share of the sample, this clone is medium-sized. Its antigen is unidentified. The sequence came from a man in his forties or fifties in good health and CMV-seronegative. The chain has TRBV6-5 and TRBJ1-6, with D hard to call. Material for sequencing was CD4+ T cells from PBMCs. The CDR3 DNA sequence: TGTGCCAGCAGTTGGTCAGGAGATTCACCCCTCCACTTT. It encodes CASSWSGDSPLHF.